These 2 T cell receptor beta chains share one sample of origin, sequenced in a study of early T cells in non-severe SARS-CoV-2 infection. TCRdb fed the 5' RACE reads into MiXCR, producing one record per CDR3 protein. Of about 69,000 distinct CDR3 sequences listed, around a tenth were seen once; the top ten hold 5.9%. Material for sequencing was whole blood. The receptor set was obtained from an adult who was a healthcare worker with PCR-confirmed SARS-CoV-2 infection or an uninfected control (not recorded which).

The genes are TRBV7-9 and TRBJ2-7; D is unclear. The CDR3 is made up of 13 amino acids. The germline gives CDR1 SEHNR, CDR2 FQNEAQ (reference sequence). V was clipped by 4 bases and J by 1 base, with 8 bases between them. The CDR3 loop reads CASSSAPSYEQYF. The CDR3 DNA sequence: TGTGCCAGCAGCTCGGCCCCTTCCTACGAGCAGTACTTC.

This clonotype showed up many times. V and J are TRBV7-2 and TRBJ2-1; 7 bases agree with TRBD2. Germline V gives CDR1 SGHTA, CDR2 FQGNSA. The CDR3 has 14 residues. Unmatched junction bases numbered 3, after V lost 4 bases and J lost 3 bases. CDR3 sequence: CASSSRDYYNEQFF. The CDR3, as DNA: TGTGCCAGCAGCTCCCGGGACTACTACAATGAGCAGTTCTTC.